Presented here are 18 T cell receptor beta chains from one specimen sequenced in a study of T cell changes during pregnancy in multiple sclerosis. Assay: immunoSEQ multiplex PCR; the TCRdb copy retains only in-frame clones and omits some. Of roughly 80,000 clones listed, about 90% were seen once; the top ten hold 2.6%. This material consisted of peripheral blood, taken before pregnancy. All receptors come from a female donor with multiple sclerosis, enrolled in a pregnancy study.

The J gene is TRBJ2-1, the V gene TRBV27; 10 bases are shared with TRBD2. Losses at the gene ends were 7 bases for V and 7 bases for J; bases not matched to a gene: 4. The V gene's germline CDR1 is MNHEY and CDR2 SMNVEV (reference sequence). The CDR3 runs 13 residues. The CDR3 coding sequence is TGTGCCAGCAAAGCGGGAGGGCCAAATGAGCAGTTCTTC. This sequence encodes CASKAGGPNEQFF.

The chain uses TRBV5-6 and TRBJ2-7, with 7 nucleotides matching TRBD1. The length of the CDR3 is 14 residues. Germline CDR1 reads SGHDT; CDR2 reads YYEEEE. V lost 2 bases and J lost 3; bases outside the gene matches: 5. The CDR3, as DNA: TGTGCCAGCAGCTTCAGGGGGATAAGCTACGAGCAGTACTTC. Protein: CASSFRGISYEQYF. Combining the CDR3 with reference TRBV5-6 and TRBJ2-7 gives the whole variable domain DAGVTQSPTHLIKTRGQQVTLRCSPKSGHDTVSWYQQALGQGPQFIFQYYEEEERQRGNFPDRFSGHQFPNYSSELNVNALLLGDSALYLCASSFRGISYEQYFGPGTRLTVT.

The CDR3 sequence: CASSGGMAPSNTEAFF. As DNA, the CDR3 is TGTGCCAGCAGTGGAGGTATGGCACCATCGAACACTGAAGCTTTCTTT. This sequence joins TRBV2 and TRBJ1-1; D not certain. Germline V gene sequence: CDR1 SNHLY, CDR2 FYNNEI. The germline V and J ends were trimmed by 4 bases and 1 base, with 16 bases remaining between them. The CDR3 is 16 amino acids.

This sequence joins TRBV5-5 and TRBJ2-5; 7 bases agree with TRBD1. This CDR3 has 16 residues. The V gene's germline CDR1 is SGHKS and CDR2 YYEKEE (reference sequence). V was clipped by 4 bases and J by 1 base; unmatched bases: 10. CDR3 DNA: TGTGCCAGCAGCGGGCCGGGACAGAATTTCCAAGAGACCCAGTACTTC. It encodes CASSGPGQNFQETQYF.

This chain connects TRBV18 to TRBJ2-3, with 11 positions matching TRBD1. Germline V CDR1 and CDR2: KGHSH, LQKENI. Unmatched junction bases numbered 3, after V lost 4 bases and J lost 3 bases. The CDR3 extends over 15 amino acids. CDR3 sequence reads: CASSHRDRGTDTQYF. DNA for the CDR3: TGTGCCAGCTCACACCGGGACAGGGGGACAGATACGCAGTATTTT.

V gene TRBV6-5 combines with J gene TRBJ2-2; D may be TRBD1 (6 bases). V lost 7 bases and J lost 5, with 14 bases in between. The CDR3 spans 14 residues. Germline V gives CDR1 MNHEY, CDR2 SVGAGI. CDR3 DNA: TGTGCCAGCACCCTACTAACAGGGACCGGGGAGCTGTTTTTT. Amino acids: CASTLLTGTGELFF.

The gene calls are TRBV13 and TRBJ1-5, with D perhaps matching TRBD1 (5 bases). Germline CDR1 and CDR2: PRHDT and FYEKMQ (reference sequence). V dropped 1 base and J dropped 7 bases, with 11 bases sitting between them. The CDR3 length is 14 residues. The CDR3 DNA is TGTGCCAGCAGCTTAGCAGGGTCAGTCCAGCCCCAGCATTTT. Encoded protein: CASSLAGSVQPQHF.

The gene calls are TRBV7-9 and TRBJ2-1; 10 bases align to TRBD2. This CDR3 is built from 16 residues. V shed 2 bases and J 5 bases; nucleotides not matched to a gene: 6. Germline assignment: CDR1 SEHNR and CDR2 FQNEAQ (reference sequence). As DNA, the CDR3 is TGTGCCAGCAGCTTAATTCCTAGCGGGGGTCACAATGAGCAGTTCTTC. Translating it yields CASSLIPSGGHNEQFF.

This chain uses TRBV6-6 with TRBJ2-7; 9 nucleotides align to TRBD1. After removal of 6 bases from V and 5 bases from J, the junction contained 8 bases not matched to a gene. The CDR3 has 14 amino acids. Germline loops: CDR1 MNHNY, CDR2 SVGAGI (reference sequence). The CDR3 sequence: CASRAGTGNHEQYF. The CDR3 region has the DNA TGTGCCAGCAGGGCCGGGACAGGGAACCACGAGCAGTACTTC.

The chain joins TRBV6-5 to TRBJ1-1; D not certain. Germline assignment: CDR1 MNHEY and CDR2 SVGAGI. The V gene lost 4 bases and the J gene lost 1 base, with 10 bases spanning the gap. The CDR3 is 14 residues long. The CDR3, as DNA: TGTGCCAGCAGTTTAACAGCAAAGAACACTGAAGCTTTCTTT. Its translation: CASSLTAKNTEAFF.

This clone was seen a single time. V and J are TRBV19 and TRBJ2-5; 13 nucleotides match TRBD2. The CDR3 is made up of 16 amino acids. Trimming removed 3 bases from V and 5 bases from J; junction bases left unmatched: 6. Germline values: CDR1 LNHDA, CDR2 SQIVND (reference sequence). The CDR3 loop reads CASSIGTSGIWETQYF. CDR3 nucleotide sequence: TGTGCCAGTAGTATCGGGACTAGCGGGATCTGGGAGACCCAGTACTTC.

This clone was seen only once. This rearrangement joins TRBV7-9 to TRBJ2-5; 10 positions match TRBD2. Germline V gene lookup returns CDR1 SEHNR and CDR2 FQNEAQ (reference sequence). The CDR3 length is 15 residues. V lost 1 base to trimming and J lost 2 bases; unmatched junction nucleotides: 1. The CDR3 here is CASSLEAGGQETQYF. As DNA, the CDR3 is TGTGCCAGCAGCTTAGAAGCGGGAGGGCAAGAGACCCAGTACTTC.

This clone appeared once. This chain links TRBV4-2 with TRBJ1-4; 8 nucleotides agree with TRBD1. CDR1 and CDR2 from the germline V gene are LGHNA and YNFKEQ. The junction had 5 bases not matched to a gene; V was cut back by 0 bases and J by 5 bases. The CDR3 has 16 amino acids. CDR3 bases: TGTGCCAGCAGCCAAGAGCCAGGGGGCGCAAATGAAAAACTGTTTTTT. Encoded protein: CASSQEPGGANEKLFF.

V usage is TRBV2 and J usage is TRBJ1-5; 9 bases align to TRBD1. The CDR3 consists of 16 residues. The V segment lost 6 bases and the J segment 7 bases; nucleotides outside the gene matches: 13. The V gene's germline CDR1 is SNHLY and CDR2 FYNNEI. The CDR3 DNA sequence: TGTGCCAGCAGCTTATCACGGGGACAGGGAGGCCAGCCCCAGCATTTT. Amino acid sequence: CASSLSRGQGGQPQHF.

The rearrangement uses TRBV7-2 and TRBJ2-7, with D hard to call. This CDR3 is built from 12 residues. Trimming removed 5 bases from V and 3 bases from J, with 8 bases in between. Germline V gene lookup returns CDR1 SGHTA and CDR2 FQGNSA. CDR3 nucleotide sequence: TGTGCCAGCAGCCCCGACATCTACGAGCAGTACTTC. Its protein is CASSPDIYEQYF.

This clone has just a few counts. This chain links TRBV28 with TRBJ2-2; TRBD2 matches 7 bases. This CDR3 contains 17 residues. V lost 5 bases and J lost 3; bases outside the gene matches: 12. Germline-derived CDR1 and CDR2 are MDHEN and SYDVKM. The CDR3 here is CASSHLLGGGYTGELFF. CDR3 in DNA: TGTGCCAGCAGTCACCTCCTTGGGGGAGGGTACACCGGGGAGCTGTTTTTT.

The chain combines TRBV5-6 with TRBJ2-5; possibly TRBD2 for D (5 bases). The CDR3 sequence is 15 residues long. With 1 base removed from V and 5 bases from J, the gap between germline ends came to 15 bases. Germline CDR1 reads SGHDT; CDR2 reads YYEEEE. The CDR3 bases are TGTGCCAGCAGCTTGCGTTCCGTAAGGAGGGAGACCCAGTACTTC. Residues: CASSLRSVRRETQYF.

The V and J genes are TRBV4-2 and TRBJ2-1; D remains ambiguous. Germline V CDR1 and CDR2: LGHNA, YNFKEQ. With 0 bases removed from V and 4 bases from J, the gap between germline ends came to 13 bases. CDR3 size: 16 residues. Written as DNA, the CDR3 is TGTGCCAGCAGCCAAGATGACCTAGGCAGATACAATGAGCAGTTCTTC. Translated, it gives CASSQDDLGRYNEQFF.